Listed here is a single T cell receptor (beta chain). No antigen is known for it. Total RNA was isolated from whole blood without T cell sorting. With around 15 and 9 cycles respectively, two nested PCRs were carried out on TCRalpha and TCRbeta cDNA. TCRdb reanalyzed the 5' RACE reads and collapses them to one entry per CDR3 protein, without DNA. The sample includes about 200,000 distinct CDR3 sequences. CDR3 length: 12 residues. Germline loops: CDR1 SGHVS, CDR2 FNYEAQ. The sample belongs to a study of monozygotic twins with inflammatory bowel disease. Notes on the study in general: Backing was not found for a single strong signal or clonotype associated with IBD.

The receptor was isolated from a human donor with ulcerative colitis or Crohn's disease, or a healthy co-twin of an affected twin (not recorded which). The chain is built from TRBV7-6 and TRBJ2-3. Specimen: blood. This chain's CDR3 is CASSLVTSTQYF.